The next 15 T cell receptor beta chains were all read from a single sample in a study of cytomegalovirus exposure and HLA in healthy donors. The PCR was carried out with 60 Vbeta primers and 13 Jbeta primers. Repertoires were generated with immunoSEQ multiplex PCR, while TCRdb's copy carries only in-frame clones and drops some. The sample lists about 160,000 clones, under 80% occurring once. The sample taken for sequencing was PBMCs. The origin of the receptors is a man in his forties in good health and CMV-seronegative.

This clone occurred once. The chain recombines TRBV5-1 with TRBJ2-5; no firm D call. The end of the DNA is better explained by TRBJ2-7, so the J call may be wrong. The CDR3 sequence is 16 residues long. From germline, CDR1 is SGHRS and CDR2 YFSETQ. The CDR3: CASSLMGSQFSYEQYF. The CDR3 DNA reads TGCGCCAGCAGCTTGATGGGTTCACAGTTCTCCTACGAGCAGTACTTC.

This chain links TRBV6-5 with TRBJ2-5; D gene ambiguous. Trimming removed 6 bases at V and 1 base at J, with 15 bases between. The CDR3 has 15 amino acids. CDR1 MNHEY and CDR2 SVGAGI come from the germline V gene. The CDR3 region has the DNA TGTGCCAGCAGGAGGCTTAACAACCCCCAAGAGACCCAGTACTTC. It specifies CASRRLNNPQETQYF.

The CDR3 DNA reads TGTGCCAGCAGGGACTATAGCAATCAGCCCCAGCATTTT. Its protein product is CASRDYSNQPQHF. The chain couples TRBV19 to TRBJ1-5; TRBD1 is a possible D gene (5 bases). V gave up 9 bases and J gave up 0 bases, with 9 bases separating them. Germline-derived CDR1 and CDR2 are LNHDA and SQIVND (reference sequence). The length of the CDR3 is 13 residues. Supplemented by reference TRBV19 and TRBJ1-5, the full variable domain reads DGGITQSPKYLFRKEGQNVTLSCEQNLNHDAMYWYRQDPGQGLRLIYYSQIVNDFQKGDIAEGYSVSREKKESFPLTVTSAQKNPTAFYLCASRDYSNQPQHFGDGTRLSIL.

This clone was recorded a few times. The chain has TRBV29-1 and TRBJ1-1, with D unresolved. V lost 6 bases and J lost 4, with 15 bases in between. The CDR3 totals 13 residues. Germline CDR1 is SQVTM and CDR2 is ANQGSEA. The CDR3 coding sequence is TGCAGCGTCCATCTAGAGGTGTTCACTGAAGCTTTCTTT. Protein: CSVHLEVFTEAFF.

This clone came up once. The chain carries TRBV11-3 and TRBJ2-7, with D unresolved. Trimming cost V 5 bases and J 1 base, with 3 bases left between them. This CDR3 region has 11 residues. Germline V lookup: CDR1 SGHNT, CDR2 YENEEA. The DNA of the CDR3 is TGTGCCAGCAGCCCTTCCTACGAGCAGTACTTC. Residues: CASSPSYEQYF.

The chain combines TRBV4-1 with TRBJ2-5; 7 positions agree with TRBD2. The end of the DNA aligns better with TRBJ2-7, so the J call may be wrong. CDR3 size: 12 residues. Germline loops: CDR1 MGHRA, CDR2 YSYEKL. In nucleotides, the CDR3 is TGCGCCAGTACGGGGGGTAACTACGAGCAGTACTTC. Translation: CASTGGNYEQYF.

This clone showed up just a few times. The chain's CDR3 is CASSPQRTGGTQYF. The CDR3 DNA is TGTGCCAGCAGCCCCCAGAGGACAGGAGGGACCCAGTACTTC. The chain combines TRBV9 with TRBJ2-5, with 7 positions matching TRBD1. The germline gives CDR1 SGDLS, CDR2 YYNGEE. J was trimmed by 7 bases and V by 4 bases; bases with no gene match: 10. The CDR3 is made up of 14 amino acids.

CDR3 sequence reads: CAISGANEQFF. In DNA form, the CDR3 reads TGTGCCATCAGTGGGGCCAATGAGCAGTTCTTC. V gene TRBV10-3 combines with J gene TRBJ2-1; D is unclear. Germline CDR1 is ENHRY and CDR2 is SYGVKD. Between the trimmed V and J ends, which lost 4 bases and 6 bases, there was a span of 4 bases. The CDR3 sequence is 11 residues long.

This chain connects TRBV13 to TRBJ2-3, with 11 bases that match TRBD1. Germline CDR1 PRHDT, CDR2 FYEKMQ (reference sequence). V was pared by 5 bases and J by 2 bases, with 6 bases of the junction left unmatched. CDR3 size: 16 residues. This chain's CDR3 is CASSPLGQGVTDTQYF. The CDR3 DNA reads TGTGCCAGCAGCCCGTTGGGACAGGGGGTCACAGATACGCAGTATTTT.

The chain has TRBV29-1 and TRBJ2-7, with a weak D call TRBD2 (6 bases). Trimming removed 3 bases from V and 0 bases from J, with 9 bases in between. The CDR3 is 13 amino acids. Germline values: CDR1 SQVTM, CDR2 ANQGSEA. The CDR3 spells CSVDVGGSYEQYF. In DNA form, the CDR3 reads TGCAGCGTTGATGTCGGGGGCTCCTACGAGCAGTACTTC.

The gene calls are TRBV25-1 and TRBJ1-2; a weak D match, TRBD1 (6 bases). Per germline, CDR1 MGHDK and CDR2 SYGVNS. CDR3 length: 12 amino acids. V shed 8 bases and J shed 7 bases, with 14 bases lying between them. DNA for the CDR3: TGTGCCAGCGGAGGGGGGGGATGTGGCTACACCTTC. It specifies CASGGGGCGYTF.

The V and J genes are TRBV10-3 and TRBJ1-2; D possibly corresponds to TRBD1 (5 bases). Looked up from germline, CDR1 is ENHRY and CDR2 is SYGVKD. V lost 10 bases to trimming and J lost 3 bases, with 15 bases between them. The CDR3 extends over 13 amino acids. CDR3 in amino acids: CATGRGADYGYTF. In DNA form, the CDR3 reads TGTGCCACCGGTCGTGGGGCCGACTATGGCTACACCTTC.

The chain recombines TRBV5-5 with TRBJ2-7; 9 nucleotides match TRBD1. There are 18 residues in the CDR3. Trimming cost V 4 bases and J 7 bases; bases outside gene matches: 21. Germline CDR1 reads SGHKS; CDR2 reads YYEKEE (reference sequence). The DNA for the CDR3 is TGTGCCAGCAGCCCCCAATGGGGACAGGGTAAGGTAGGGGGGGAGCAGTACTTC. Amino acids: CASSPQWGQGKVGGEQYF.

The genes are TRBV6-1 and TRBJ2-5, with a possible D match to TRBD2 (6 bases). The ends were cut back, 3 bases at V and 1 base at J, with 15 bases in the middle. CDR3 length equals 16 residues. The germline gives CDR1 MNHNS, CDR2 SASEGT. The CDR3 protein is CASSEAGLLVQETQYF. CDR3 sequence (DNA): TGTGCCAGCAGTGAGGCGGGGCTCCTCGTCCAAGAGACCCAGTACTTC.

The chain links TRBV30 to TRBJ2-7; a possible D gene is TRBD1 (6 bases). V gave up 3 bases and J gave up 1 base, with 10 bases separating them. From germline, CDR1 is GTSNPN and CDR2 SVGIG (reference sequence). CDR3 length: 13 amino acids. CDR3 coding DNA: TGTGCCTGGAGGCTGGACAGATCCTACGAGCAGTACTTC. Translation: CAWRLDRSYEQYF.